The 27 T cell receptor beta chains given below trace back to one sample, sequenced in a study of T cell repertoires in cytomegalovirus infection. TCRdb used MiXCR to reprocess the reads, holding one entry per CDR3 protein. Of about 230,000 distinct CDR3 sequences listed, 22% are singletons. Sequencing input: CD8+ T cells from PBMCs. All receptors come from a human donor in good health (CMV status not recorded). Some clones in this sample may be carry-over from other donors' samples.

This clonotype was detected a few times. The V and J genes are TRBV28 and TRBJ2-7; D gene uncertain. CDR3 length: 15 amino acids. Germline-derived CDR1 and CDR2 are MDHEN and SYDVKM. Trimming removed 6 bases from V and 3 bases from J, with 18 bases in between. The CDR3 here is CASSPTESAGYEQYF. In nucleotides, the CDR3 is TGTGCCAGCAGCCCAACGGAGAGTGCAGGCTACGAGCAGTACTTC.

This clonotype was observed at least ten times. J is TRBJ1-5 and V is TRBV10-3; maybe TRBD1 (6 bases). Germline-derived CDR1 and CDR2 are ENHRY and SYGVKD. V lost 0 bases and J 0 bases, leaving 9 bases between the germline ends. CDR3 length equals 16 residues. This CDR3 is CAISESWTVSNQPQHF. CDR3 DNA: TGTGCCATCAGTGAGTCGTGGACAGTTAGCAATCAGCCCCAGCATTTT.

The table lists this clonotype with many counts. The rearrangement uses TRBV6-5 and TRBJ1-5, with D tentatively TRBD1 (5 bases). The V gene lost 6 bases and the J gene lost 4 bases, with 10 bases spanning the gap. This CDR3 has 13 amino acids. Germline-derived CDR1 and CDR2 are MNHEY and SVGAGI. The DNA of the CDR3 is TGTGCCAGCAGCTCGGGGACTAATCAGCCCCAGCATTTT. Amino acids: CASSSGTNQPQHF.

This clonotype was seen ten or more times. J is TRBJ2-2 and V is TRBV12-3 or TRBV12-4; D gene ambiguous. The V gene lost 8 bases and the J gene lost 2 bases, with 3 bases spanning the gap. The CDR3 consists of 11 residues. The CDR3 spells CASLNTGELFF. CDR3 coding DNA: TGTGCCAGCCTTAACACCGGGGAGCTGTTTTTT.

The chain recombines TRBV19 with TRBJ1-5; weak D call: TRBD1 (5 bases). V was trimmed by 6 bases and J by 1 base, leaving 13 bases between them. Germline lookup yields CDR1 LNHDA and CDR2 SQIVND (reference sequence). CDR3 size: 15 residues. CDR3: CASSMGGGSNQPQHF. CDR3 coding DNA: TGTGCCAGTAGCATGGGCGGGGGGAGCAATCAGCCCCAGCATTTT.

The rearrangement uses TRBV27 and TRBJ2-5; TRBD2 matches at 11 bases. The CDR3 runs to 14 residues. The V gene's germline CDR1 is MNHEY and CDR2 SMNVEV (reference sequence). V lost 6 bases, J lost 3 bases, and 3 bases stayed unmatched. CDR3 bases: TGTGCCAGCAGGGAACTAGCGGGGGAAGAGACCCAGTACTTC. Translated: CASRELAGEETQYF.

The chain couples TRBV4-1 to TRBJ2-3; a possible D gene is TRBD2 (6 bases). V gave up 3 bases and J gave up 6 bases, with 10 bases separating them. Germline loops: CDR1 MGHRA, CDR2 YSYEKL. The CDR3 runs 13 residues. The CDR3 loop is CASSHPGEDTQYF. CDR3 sequence (DNA): TGCGCCAGCAGCCACCCGGGGGAGGATACGCAGTATTTT.

V gene TRBV20-1 combines with J gene TRBJ2-5; D perhaps matches TRBD2 (6 bases). The V gene lost 5 bases and the J gene lost 5 bases, with 21 bases spanning the gap. Germline CDR1 and CDR2: DFQATT and SNEGSKA (reference sequence). This CDR3 contains 15 residues. This CDR3 reads CSAPNVAEYGETQYF. The CDR3 DNA sequence: TGCAGTGCTCCCAACGTAGCGGAATATGGGGAGACCCAGTACTTC.

This clonotype was observed a few times. The chain uses TRBV5-1 and TRBJ2-5; no reliable D call. CDR3 length: 16 residues. Germline V CDR1 and CDR2: SGHRS, YFSETQ. Deletions cut 4 bases from V and 6 bases from J, with 22 bases between. The CDR3 reads CASSPEKLMNHKTQYF. CDR3 coding DNA: TGCGCCAGCAGCCCGGAAAAGCTGATGAACCATAAGACCCAGTACTTC.

The rearrangement uses TRBV7-9 and TRBJ2-3; D is unclear. Per the germline V gene, CDR1 is SEHNR and CDR2 is FQNEAQ (reference sequence). This CDR3 is 14 amino acids long. V lost 4 bases to trimming and J lost 2 bases, with 10 bases between them. The CDR3 region is CASSSALVTDTQYF. The CDR3 DNA reads as TGTGCCAGCAGCTCCGCTCTAGTCACAGATACGCAGTATTTT. Full variable domain (remainder filled in from reference TRBV7-9 and TRBJ2-3): DTGVSQNPRHKITKRGQNVTFRCDPISEHNRLYWYRQTLGQGPEFLTYFQNEAQLEKSRLLSDRFSAERPKGSFSTLEIQRTEQGDSAMYLCASSSALVTDTQYFGPGTRLTVL.

The chain's CDR3 is CTGEGGSVNTEAFF. The CDR3 nucleotides read TGCACCGGAGAGGGAGGGTCTGTAAACACTGAAGCTTTCTTT. The chain joins TRBV20-1 to TRBJ1-1; no reliable D call. Germline V gene data show CDR1 as DFQATT and CDR2 as SNEGSKA (reference sequence). CDR3 length equals 14 residues.

V is TRBV9 and J is TRBJ2-1; D gene ambiguous. Germline V gives CDR1 SGDLS, CDR2 YYNGEE. This CDR3 spans 15 amino acids. Trimming removed 0 bases at V and 0 bases at J, with 7 bases between. Here the CDR3 DNA reads TGTGCCAGCAGCGTAGCCTGGGTCTCCTACAATGAGCAGTTCTTC. This codes for CASSVAWVSYNEQFF.

This clonotype was seen once. V gene TRBV28 combines with J gene TRBJ2-2; D is unresolved. This CDR3 is built from 13 residues. The germline V gene has CDR1 MDHEN and CDR2 SYDVKM. With 2 bases removed from V and 5 bases from J, the gap between germline ends came to 6 bases. DNA for the CDR3: TGTGCCAGCAGTTTAAGTTTTACCGGGGAGCTGTTTTTT. Protein: CASSLSFTGELFF.

This clonotype was seen repeatedly, ten times or more. The V gene is TRBV7-8, the J gene TRBJ2-3; TRBD2 matches 13 bases. The germline gives CDR1 SGHVS, CDR2 FQNEAQ. The ends lost 8 bases at V and 2 bases at J; junction bases unmatched: 16. CDR3 length equals 19 residues. CDR3 sequence: CASGYSEGLAGSHTDTQYF. For the CDR3, the DNA is TGTGCCAGCGGTTACTCCGAGGGACTAGCGGGGAGCCACACAGATACGCAGTATTTT.

With respect to this clonotype: This clone may be a read error of a much larger clone one base away. V gene TRBV7-6 combines with J gene TRBJ2-1; 10 bases match TRBD2. This CDR3 is built from 14 residues. Germline V gene data show CDR1 as SGHVS and CDR2 as FNYEAQ. The CDR3 here is CAGSQSGGVDEQFF. The DNA for the CDR3 is TGTGCCGGCAGCCAGAGCGGGGGGGTAGATGAGCAGTTCTTC.

This chain links TRBV14 with TRBJ2-3, with no clear D. V lost 0 bases and J 4 bases, leaving 23 bases between the germline ends. This CDR3 contains 19 residues. CDR1 is SGHDN and CDR2 is FVKESK in the germline V gene. CDR3 coding DNA: TGTGCCAGCAGCCAAGACCCGGTTGGTCGGTCCCCTGGGTCAGATACGCAGTATTTT. It specifies CASSQDPVGRSPGSDTQYF.

This clonotype was observed a few times. This rearrangement joins TRBV19 to TRBJ2-7; no clear D gene. The V gene's germline CDR1 is LNHDA and CDR2 SQIVND (reference sequence). V lost 4 bases and J lost 1, with 11 bases in between. The CDR3 is 14 amino acids. CDR3 nucleotide sequence: TGTGCCAGTAGTACCCGGACGGGTTCCTACGAGCAGTACTTC. The encoded protein is CASSTRTGSYEQYF. Full variable domain (missing parts from reference TRBV19 and TRBJ2-7): DGGITQSPKYLFRKEGQNVTLSCEQNLNHDAMYWYRQDPGQGLRLIYYSQIVNDFQKGDIAEGYSVSREKKESFPLTVTSAQKNPTAFYLCASSTRTGSYEQYFGPGTRLTVT.

In the case of this clonotype: Since a much larger clone is just one base distant, this may be a read error. The rearrangement joins TRBV27 to TRBJ1-2; D is unclear. Per germline, CDR1 MNHEY and CDR2 SMNVEV (reference sequence). The V end lost 7 bases, the J end lost 3 bases, and 18 bases lay between the germline ends. CDR3 length: 15 amino acids. The CDR3: CASTFLGTHHYGYTF. The CDR3 DNA sequence: TGTGCCAGCACCTTCCTCGGAACCCACCACTATGGCTACACCTTC.

The chain uses TRBV15 and TRBJ1-1; 7 nucleotides agree with TRBD1. V trimming: 6 bases; J trimming: 0 bases; junction bases outside the gene matches: 4. The CDR3 is 14 amino acids. From germline, CDR1 is LNHNV and CDR2 YYDKDF (reference sequence). The CDR3 here is CATRGGQLNTEAFF. The CDR3 DNA follows: TGTGCCACCAGAGGGGGACAGTTGAACACTGAAGCTTTCTTT.

This clonotype was recorded a few times. V is TRBV7-6 and J is TRBJ2-1, with D hard to call. The CDR3 extends over 13 amino acids. Germline V gene data show CDR1 as SGHVS and CDR2 as FNYEAQ. V lost 1 base to trimming and J lost 5 bases, with 6 bases between them. The DNA of the CDR3 is TGTGCCAGCAGCTTAGTGGCACACAATGAGCAGTTCTTC. Residues: CASSLVAHNEQFF.

This clonotype was recorded a few times. The genes are TRBV12-3 or TRBV12-4 and TRBJ2-7; maybe TRBD1 (6 bases). This CDR3 spans 13 amino acids. The V and J ends lost 6 bases and 6 bases respectively, with 15 bases between them. The chain's CDR3 is CASSGLGASEQYF. In DNA, the CDR3 is TGTGCCAGCAGCGGACTGGGGGCGTCCGAGCAGTACTTC.

The chain uses TRBV6-2 or TRBV6-3 and TRBJ2-6; no definite D call. V gave up 3 bases and J gave up 1 base, with 25 bases separating them. This CDR3 has 21 amino acids. Germline V gene lookup returns CDR1 MNHEY and CDR2 SVGEGT. The CDR3 bases are TGTGCCAGCAGTTATTTAGAGCCGAGGAACAACGCATGGTCTGGGGCCAACGTCCTGACTTTC. Protein: CASSYLEPRNNAWSGANVLTF.

In its sample, this clonotype was seen many times. This sequence joins TRBV7-9 and TRBJ2-1, with D unresolved. The CDR3 is 17 residues long. Germline V gives CDR1 SEHNR, CDR2 FQNEAQ (reference sequence). V shed 0 bases and J shed 4 bases, with 16 bases lying between them. This CDR3 is CASSLAVRPPPYNEQFF. CDR3 sequence (DNA): TGTGCCAGCAGCTTAGCAGTCCGGCCTCCGCCGTACAATGAGCAGTTCTTC.

The chain links TRBV12-3 or TRBV12-4 to TRBJ2-1, with 10 bases matching TRBD2. Unmatched junction bases numbered 9, after V lost 4 bases and J lost 9 bases. This CDR3 has 15 amino acids. In nucleotides, the CDR3 is TGTGCCAGCAGTTCCCCGGAGTCTAGCGGGGGTGAGCAGTTCTTC. It yields the protein CASSSPESSGGEQFF.

This clonotype was counted at least ten times. V usage is TRBV6-4 and J usage is TRBJ2-2; 10 bases match TRBD2. The length of the CDR3 is 17 residues. Germline V lookup: CDR1 MRHNA, CDR2 SNTAGT. The V segment lost 5 bases and the J segment 1 base; nucleotides outside the gene matches: 7. The CDR3 region has the DNA TGTGCCAGCAGTCAAACTAGCGGGGCCCAGAACACCGGGGAGCTGTTTTTT. It specifies CASSQTSGAQNTGELFF.

This clonotype was observed a handful of times. The V and J genes are TRBV13 and TRBJ2-1; 13 nucleotides match TRBD2. CDR1 and CDR2 from the germline V gene are PRHDT and FYEKMQ (reference sequence). J was trimmed by 9 bases and V by 2 bases; bases with no gene match: 7. The CDR3 has 16 residues. Here the CDR3 reads CASSLWGLAGYPEQFF. The CDR3, as DNA: TGTGCCAGCAGCTTATGGGGACTAGCGGGGTATCCTGAGCAGTTCTTC.

This chain joins TRBV7-9 and TRBJ2-7, with unresolved D. Germline CDR1 is SEHNR and CDR2 is FQNEAQ (reference sequence). V lost 4 bases and J 4 bases, leaving 11 bases between the germline ends. The CDR3 length is 13 residues. The CDR3 reads CASSSTPEYEQYF. CDR3 sequence (DNA): TGTGCCAGCAGCTCGACACCGGAGTACGAGCAGTACTTC.